This T cell receptor (beta chain) is drawn from a study of blood T cells in healthy people across ages. Primed by a sample-barcoded 5' primer and a J-beta primer mix, a second PCR proceeded for roughly 7 to 12 cycles. Via MiXCR, TCRdb re-called the 5' RACE reads, giving one row per CDR3 protein. The sample holds approximately 1.5 million distinct CDR3 sequences; about 35% are singletons and the top ten take 10% to 12%. The CDR3 is 11 residues long. V was clipped by 3 bases and J by 5 bases, with 7 bases between them. Per the germline V gene, CDR1 is SQVTM and CDR2 is ANQGSEA. In this sample, this clonotype turned up many times.

The chain is built from TRBV29-1 and TRBJ2-5; the D is unclear. The sample comprised blood. This TCR was sampled from a woman in her twenties or thirties in good health. This CDR3 is CSVDLVETQYF. The CDR3 DNA follows: TGCAGCGTTGATTTGGTCGAGACCCAGTACTTC.